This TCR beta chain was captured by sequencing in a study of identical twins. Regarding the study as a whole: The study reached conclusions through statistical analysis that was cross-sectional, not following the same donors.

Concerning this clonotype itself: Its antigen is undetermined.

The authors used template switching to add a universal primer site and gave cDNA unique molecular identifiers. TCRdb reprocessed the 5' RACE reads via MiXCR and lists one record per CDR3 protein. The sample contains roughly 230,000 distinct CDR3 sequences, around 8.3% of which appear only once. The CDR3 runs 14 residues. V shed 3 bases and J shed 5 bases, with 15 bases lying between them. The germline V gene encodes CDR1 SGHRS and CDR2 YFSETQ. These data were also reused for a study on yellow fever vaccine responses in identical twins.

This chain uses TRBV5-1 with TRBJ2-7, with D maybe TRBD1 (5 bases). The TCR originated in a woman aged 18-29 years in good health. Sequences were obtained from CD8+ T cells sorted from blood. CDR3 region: CASSSDTNKDEQYF. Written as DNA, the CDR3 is TGCGCCAGCAGCTCGGACACGAACAAGGACGAGCAGTACTTC.